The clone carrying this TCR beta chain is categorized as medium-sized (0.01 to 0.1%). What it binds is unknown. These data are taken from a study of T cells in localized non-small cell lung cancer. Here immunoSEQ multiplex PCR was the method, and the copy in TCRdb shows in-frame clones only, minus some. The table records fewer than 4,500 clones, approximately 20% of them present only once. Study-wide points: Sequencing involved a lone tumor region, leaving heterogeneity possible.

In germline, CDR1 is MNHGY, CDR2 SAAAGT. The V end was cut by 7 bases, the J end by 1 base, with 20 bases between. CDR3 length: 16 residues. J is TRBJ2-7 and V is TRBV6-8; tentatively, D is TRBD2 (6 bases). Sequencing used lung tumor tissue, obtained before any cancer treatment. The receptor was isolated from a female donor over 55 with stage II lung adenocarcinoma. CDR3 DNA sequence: TGTGCCAGCATCGGGTTAGGCGGGAAGAGGTCCTACGAGCAGTACTTC. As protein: CASIGLGGKRSYEQYF.